The T cell receptor beta chain described here comes from a study of shared clonotypes between healthy human individuals. The CDR3 consists of 14 residues. Germline CDR1 and CDR2: PRHDT and FYEKMQ (reference sequence). V gave up 5 bases and J gave up 4 bases; unmatched junction bases: 5. CD45RO-negative cells were positively selected for CCR7, leaving out terminally differentiated effector memory CD45RA+ cells. None of the donors, who were healthy HIV-negative adults, had recently had acute infections or vaccinations. The study's findings and limits: Large sequencing depth failed to make sorted-subset sequencing complete, rarefaction showed.

As concerns this clone: Its matching antigen is unknown.

At deep level, the assay was performed. Libraries were prepared by immunoSEQ multiplex PCR; TCRdb keeps only in-frame clonotypes and omits some of them. The table has some 2.1 million clones, approximately 94% seen once. The source is a man aged 18 to 29 in good health. The chain recombines TRBV13 with TRBJ2-3; 8 bases fit TRBD2. Input material: naive CD8+ T cells sorted from blood. The CDR3 nucleotides are TGTGCCAGCAGCCGGACTAGCACCCCAGATACGCAGTATTTT. Translated: CASSRTSTPDTQYF.